One sample yielded the 7 T cell receptor beta chains listed below, sequenced in a study of response to subunit inactivated influenza vaccine. Via MiXCR, TCRdb re-called the RT-PCR reads, giving one row per CDR3 protein. Among some 640,000 distinct CDR3 sequences listed, approximately 15% were seen once. The material sequenced was PBMCs from blood, taken 14 to 15 days before vaccination. These receptor sequences come from a man aged 45-65 years who received an inactivated influenza vaccine.

In this sample, this clonotype turned up a few times. The chain uses TRBV11-2 and TRBJ2-5, with D possibly TRBD1 on 6 matching bases. CDR1 and CDR2 from the germline V gene are SGHAT and FQNNGV. The CDR3 loop spans 15 amino acids. Trimming pared 0 bases from V and 4 bases from J, leaving 12 bases between. The CDR3 sequence: CASSLDLVGGETQYF. CDR3 DNA: TGTGCCAGCAGCTTAGATCTAGTAGGGGGAGAGACCCAGTACTTC.

This clonotype was observed a few times. The chain joins TRBV27 to TRBJ2-7, with 11 nucleotides matching TRBD1. This CDR3 has 16 residues. Trimming took 3 bases from V and 3 from J; bases not matched to a gene: 7. Germline V CDR1 and CDR2: MNHEY, SMNVEV (reference sequence). The CDR3 DNA is TGTGCCAGCAGTTTCTCCGGGACAGGGGGGGGCTACGAGCAGTACTTC. As protein: CASSFSGTGGGYEQYF.

A few counts support this clonotype. The chain's CDR3 is CASSLGTSNTEAFF. The CDR3 coding sequence is TGTGCCAGCAGCTTAGGGACAAGCAACACTGAAGCTTTCTTT. This chain connects TRBV7-2 to TRBJ1-1; the D gene is possibly TRBD1 (5 bases). CDR3 length equals 14 residues. The V gene's germline CDR1 is SGHTA and CDR2 FQGNSA. Between the trimmed V and J ends, which lost 1 base and 2 bases, there was a span of 8 bases.

This clonotype was seen a few times. This chain uses TRBV7-2 with TRBJ2-1, with no clear D. V was pared by 4 bases and J by 7 bases, with 8 bases between. The CDR3 is made up of 12 amino acids. CDR1 is SGHTA and CDR2 is FQGNSA in the germline V gene. CDR3 amino acids: CASSSTRNEQFF. For the CDR3, the DNA is TGTGCCAGCAGCTCGACGCGGAATGAGCAGTTCTTC.

As to this clonotype: Germline and junction disagree at one end, which may indicate a read error. The V gene is TRBV7-2, the J gene TRBJ2-1, with 11 bases fitting TRBD2. The CDR3 runs 15 residues. The V gene's germline CDR1 is SGHTA and CDR2 FQGNSA. The CDR3: CASSFTSGGRDEQFF. The CDR3, as DNA: TGTGCCAGTAGCTTCACTAGCGGGGGCCGGGATGAGCAGTTCTTC. Drawing the rest from reference TRBV7-2 and TRBJ2-1, the complete variable domain is GAGVSQSPSNKVTEKGKDVELRCDPISGHTALYWYRQSLGQGLEFLIYFQGNSAPDKSGLPSDRFSAERTGGSVSTLTIQRTQQEDSAVYLCASSFTSGGRDEQFFGPGTRLTVL.

This clonotype was counted only a few times. The chain has TRBV29-1 and TRBJ2-1, with 8 bases lining up with TRBD2. J was trimmed by 12 bases and V by 6 bases; bases with no gene match: 16. The CDR3 is 14 amino acids. Germline V gene data show CDR1 as SQVTM and CDR2 as ANQGSEA. The CDR3 DNA reads TGCAGCGTGATCAGCCGGGAGGGGAGACTATGGCAGTTCTTC. It codes for CSVISREGRLWQFF.

This clonotype occurred a few times. V usage is TRBV7-2 and J usage is TRBJ2-7, with no clear D. Germline loops: CDR1 SGHTA, CDR2 FQGNSA. Trimming removed 2 bases at V and 1 base at J, with 15 bases between. CDR3 length equals 16 residues. The CDR3 coding sequence is TGTGCCAGCAGCTTATATGCGCGAGTGGAGTCCTACGAGCAGTACTTC. Its translation is CASSLYARVESYEQYF.